The 15 T cell receptor beta chains below were found in one sample sequenced in a study of tumor and adjacent non-tumor tissue in lung cancer. TCRbeta libraries were built with three rounds of nested PCR, modified from ARM-PCR. TCRdb fed the multiplex PCR reads into MiXCR, producing one record per CDR3 protein. The sample contains tens of thousands of distinct CDR3 sequences, roughly 72% of which appear only once. The template was RNA from unsorted bulk tissue. The sequenced material came from lung tumor tissue. These receptors originate from a middle-aged woman with non-small cell lung cancer.

Regarding this clonotype: At one end the junction does not follow the germline gene, possibly because of a read error. This chain uses TRBV7-9 with TRBJ2-5; tentatively, D is TRBD2 (5 bases). Germline values: CDR1 SEHNR, CDR2 FQNEAQ (reference sequence). The CDR3 is 17 amino acids. This CDR3 reads CVSSLGRAFGIQGTQYF. The DNA for the CDR3 is TGTGTCAGCAGCTTAGGTCGGGCTTTCGGGATCCAAGGGACCCAGTACTTC.

A word on this clonotype: Relative to the germline gene, one junction end is altered; a read error may explain this. The rearrangement joins TRBV6-5 to TRBJ2-6; the D gene is possibly TRBD1 (5 bases). This CDR3 comprises 18 residues. In germline, CDR1 is MNHEY, CDR2 SVGAGI. The CDR3: CANSYPLSRGFGANVLTF. The CDR3, as DNA: TGTGCCAACAGTTACCCCCTCTCAAGGGGATTCGGGGCCAACGTCCTGACTTTC.

On this clonotype: Germline is not matched at one junction end, which may reflect a read error. This chain joins TRBV7-9 and TRBJ2-1; D possibly corresponds to TRBD2 (5 bases). CDR1 is SEHNR and CDR2 is FQNEAQ in the germline V gene (reference sequence). This CDR3 is built from 17 residues. The CDR3 DNA sequence: TGTGTCAGCAGCCCCCGGTGGGGAGTCAGCCCCTACAATGAGCAGCTCTTC. Encoded protein: CVSSPRWGVSPYNEQLF.

As regards this clonotype: Just one base apart from a much larger clone, this may be a read error. The CDR3 loop is CASSLRHSQSNQPQYF. The CDR3 bases are TGTGCCAGCAGCTTGCGTCACAGTCAAAGCAATCAGCCCCAGTATTTT. This chain uses TRBV5-6 with TRBJ1-5; no reliable D call. The better agreement between TRBJ2-3 and the DNA end casts doubt on the J call. Germline V gene lookup returns CDR1 SGHDT and CDR2 YYEEEE. The CDR3 spans 16 residues.

Regarding this clonotype: Lacking the conserved final phenylalanine or tryptophan, this CDR3 likely reflects a read error. V gene TRBV11-2 combines with J gene TRBJ2-1; 7 nucleotides match TRBD2. The length of the CDR3 is 15 residues. Germline CDR1 reads SGHAT; CDR2 reads FQNNGV. Written as DNA, the CDR3 is TGTGGCAGCAGCTTACTGCTAGCGGCTCACAATGAGCAGTTCTTA. Encoded protein: CGSSLLLAAHNEQFL.

The V gene is TRBV11-2, the J gene TRBJ1-1; D might be TRBD1 (5 bases). The germline gives CDR1 SGHAT, CDR2 FQNNGV. The CDR3 sequence is 13 residues long. Trimming stripped 10 bases from V and 2 bases from J, with 14 bases between. Here the CDR3 reads CANGRQSNTEAFF. The CDR3 nucleotides read TGTGCCAACGGCCGACAGTCCAACACTGAAGCTTTCTTT.

The rearrangement uses TRBV7-3 and TRBJ1-2; D is uncertain. The CDR3 runs 12 residues. The V and J ends lost 5 bases and 4 bases respectively, with 8 bases between them. Germline CDR1 SGHTA, CDR2 FQGTGA. Here the CDR3 DNA reads TGTGCCAGCAGCACCACCCCCTATGGCTACACCTTC. Amino acids: CASSTTPYGYTF.

The chain employs TRBV11-2 and TRBJ2-7; possible D gene TRBD2, 5 bases. Germline CDR1 and CDR2: SGHAT and FQNNGV. This CDR3 comprises 15 residues. The DNA for the CDR3 is TGTGGCAACAGCTTAGATCCCCGGAGGTCCTACGAGCAGTACTTC. Amino acids: CGNSLDPRRSYEQYF.

This clonotype came up once. The rearrangement joins TRBV29-1 to TRBJ2-7; 8 bases agree with TRBD2. Per the germline V gene, CDR1 is SQVTM and CDR2 is ANQGSEA. The CDR3 loop spans 13 amino acids. V shed 5 bases and J 6 bases; nucleotides not matched to a gene: 9. Here the CDR3 reads CSVSPGRGCEQYF. CDR3 DNA: TGCAGCGTTAGTCCCGGGAGGGGCTGCGAGCAGTACTTC.

The rearrangement uses TRBV14 and TRBJ2-7; D possibly matches TRBD1 or TRBD2 (7 bases each). This CDR3 is 13 amino acids long. Germline V gene data show CDR1 as SGHDN and CDR2 as FVKESK. CDR3 residues: CDSGAGGSYEQYV. The DNA for the CDR3 is TGTGACAGCGGGGCAGGGGGTTCGTACGAGCAGTACGTC.

The chain combines TRBV5-1 with TRBJ1-6; D is possibly TRBD1 (6 bases). The ends were cut back, 4 bases at V and 19 bases at J, with 21 bases in the middle. The CDR3 covers 13 residues. In germline, CDR1 is SGHRS, CDR2 YFSETQ. CDR3 residues: CASSQGQSSHLHF. CDR3 coding DNA: TGCGCCAGCAGCCAAGGACAGTCCTCACACCTTCACTTT.

This rearrangement joins TRBV7-8 to TRBJ2-1; 7 positions match TRBD1. The germline V gene has CDR1 SGHVS and CDR2 FQNEAQ. This CDR3 is built from 13 residues. After removal of 10 bases from V and 6 bases from J, the junction contained 9 bases not matched to a gene. The CDR3 loop is CANNRSGGNEQFF. For the CDR3, the DNA is TGTGCCAACAACCGCTCAGGGGGCAATGAGCAGTTCTTC.

This clonotype was recorded at least ten times. The chain joins TRBV12-3 or TRBV12-4 to TRBJ1-2; D is perhaps TRBD1 (6 bases). V gave up 5 bases and J gave up 5 bases, with 21 bases separating them. The CDR3 consists of 16 residues. The CDR3 loop is CASSLTRQARHYGYTF. The CDR3 coding sequence is TGTGCCAGCAGTCTCACAAGACAGGCCCGCCATTATGGCTACACCTTC.

About this clonotype itself: The conserved closing phenylalanine or tryptophan is absent in this CDR3, likely reflecting a read error. The chain recombines TRBV11-2 with TRBJ2-1; D is unclear. V lost 7 bases and J lost 4, with 20 bases in between. Germline CDR1 and CDR2: SGHAT and FQNNGV. This CDR3 has 16 amino acids. CDR3 sequence reads: CASNKTLAALYNEQFL. CDR3 sequence (DNA): TGTGCCAGCAACAAGACATTAGCTGCACTGTACAATGAGCAGTTCCTC.

Comment on this clonotype: One end of the junction does not line up with germline, which may come from a read error. Here the CDR3 reads CANSQGGGRWQKNEKLFF. Written as DNA, the CDR3 is TGCGCCAACAGCCAAGGGGGGGGTCGATGGCAGAAGAATGAAAAACTGTTTTTT. V gene TRBV4-1 combines with J gene TRBJ1-4, with D possibly matching TRBD1 (6 bases). Germline lookup yields CDR1 MGHRA and CDR2 YSYEKL. This CDR3 is built from 18 residues.